The clone carrying this TCR beta chain showed up just once. Its antigen is not identified. The data are from a study of T cell responses to AZD1222 COVID-19 vaccine. Findings and caveats of the study: Clonal diversity was possibly underestimated; the donors were predominantly white British and more often female. The number of AZD1222 recipients seropositive at baseline was only 6 or 7. Regions 160-218 and 743-854 held dominance among vaccine-associated CD4 TCRs, which spanned spike.

The germline V and J ends were trimmed by 0 bases and 2 bases, with 9 bases remaining between them. CDR1 is SGHRS, CDR2 YFSETQ, per germline. The CDR3 loop spans 14 amino acids. This table comes from immunoSEQ multiplex PCR, and its TCRdb copy is limited to in-frame clones, with some not included. Seen here are approximately 150,000 clones, 90% observed once, and the top ten hold 5% to 6.5%. The V and J genes are TRBV5-1 and TRBJ2-7; D is ambiguous. The input for sequencing was peripheral blood, taken 28 days after the second AZD1222 dose. The clonotype comes from an adult who received the AZD1222 COVID-19 vaccine. CDR3 coding DNA: TGCGCCAGCAGCTTGGAACGGAATACCTACGAGCAGTACTTC. Translating gives CASSLERNTYEQYF.